The sequence of this T cell receptor (beta chain) was determined in a study of blood T cell repertoires in COVID-19. Original analysis: Quantification of nucleated cells was approximated via reference gene primer amplification. The repertoire was sequenced with immunoSEQ multiplex PCR; TCRdb's copy has only in-frame clones and lacks some. D and trimming come from the DNA, and the V and J calls and clone size come from that table. The table includes some 130,000 clones, around 89% detected once. Sequenced material: peripheral blood. The sequence derives from a man aged 55 to 70 with COVID-19, enrolled during active disease.

CDR3 region: CATSRDRGRGVNQPQHF. The CDR3 bases are TGTGCCACCAGCAGAGACAGGGGCCGAGGCGTCAATCAGCCCCAGCATTTT. V and J are TRBV15 and TRBJ1-5; maybe TRBD1 (6 bases). V shed 0 bases and J shed 3 bases, with 15 bases lying between them. This CDR3 comprises 17 residues. Germline loops: CDR1 LNHNV, CDR2 YYDKDF (reference sequence).